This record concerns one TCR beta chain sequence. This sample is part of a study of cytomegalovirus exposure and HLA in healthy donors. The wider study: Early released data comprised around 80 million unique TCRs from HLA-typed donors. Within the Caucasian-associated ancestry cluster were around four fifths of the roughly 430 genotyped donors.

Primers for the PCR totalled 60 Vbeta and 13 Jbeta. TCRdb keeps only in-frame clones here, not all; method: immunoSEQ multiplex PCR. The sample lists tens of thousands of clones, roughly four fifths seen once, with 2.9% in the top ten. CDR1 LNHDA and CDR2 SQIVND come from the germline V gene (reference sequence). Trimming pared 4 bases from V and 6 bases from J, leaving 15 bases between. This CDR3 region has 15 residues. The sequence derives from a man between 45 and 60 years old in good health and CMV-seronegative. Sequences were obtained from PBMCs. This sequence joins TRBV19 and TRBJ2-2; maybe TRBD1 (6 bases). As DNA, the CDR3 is TGTGCCAGTAGTAGGGGGCAGGGTTGGTCCGGGGAGCTGTTTTTT. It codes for CASSRGQGWSGELFF.